The rows below give T cell receptor beta chains drawn from one sample of a study of human T cells and chemical hapten exposure. TCRdb independently ran MiXCR on the RACE reads; one entry per CDR3 protein. The table has 89,000 or so distinct CDR3 sequences, around 7% seen once; the top ten hold 1.3%. Sequencing used whole blood, obtained in connection with sensitization to the hapten diphenylcyclopropenone (DPC). The source of these receptors is a woman aged 25-40 years with alopecia areata. Some clones in this sample may be carry-over from other donors' samples. The CDR3 runs from the conserved cysteine through the conserved F or W. D genes are given only for firm matches. Expanded clones get a size class; other rows say once, few or many, or leave the size out.

j_call clone_size v_call d_call cdr3_nt cdr3_aa
TRBJ2-1 . TRBV12-3/TRBV12-4 TRBD1 TGTGCCACCTGCGACAGGGTGAATGAGCAGTTCTTC CATCDRVNEQFF
TRBJ2-3 many TRBV27 . TGTGCCAGCAGTTTGACAGGAAACGAGGCAGATACGCAGTATTTT CASSLTGNEADTQYF
TRBJ2-7 few TRBV13 TRBD1 TGTGCCAGCAGCACTGGGACAGGGGCCCAAGTCGGGGAGCAGTACTTC CASSTGTGAQVGEQYF
TRBJ1-5 few TRBV4-2 . TGTGCCAGCAGCCAAGATACTGCTAGCAATCAGCCCCAGCATTTT CASSQDTASNQPQHF
TRBJ1-5 . TRBV7-2 TRBD1 TGTGCCAGCAGCTTGACAGGGGGAAGTGGTCAGCCCCAGCATTTT CASSLTGGSGQPQHF
TRBJ1-2 many TRBV5-1 . TGCGCCAGCAGCTTGGACGGATCGACTAACTATGGCTACACCTTC CASSLDGSTNYGYTF
TRBJ1-6 many TRBV7-3 . TGTGCCAGCAGCCTTGCCCAGAATTCACCCCTCCACTTT CASSLAQNSPLHF
TRBJ1-3 few TRBV3-1 . TGTGCCAGCAGCCAAGTACTAGGGGCTGGAAACACCATATATTTT CASSQVLGAGNTIYF
TRBJ1-1 . TRBV5-1 . TGCGCCAGCAGTCAAGAATTGAACACTGAAGCTTTCTTT CASSQELNTEAFF
TRBJ2-5 . TRBV21-1 . TGTGCCAGCAGCAAAAATCCAGAGACCCAGTACTTC CASSKNPETQYF
TRBJ1-3 many TRBV15 . TGTGCCACCAGCAGGTCGGGGGGGACTGCTGGAAACACCATATATTTT CATSRSGGTAGNTIYF
TRBJ1-1 few TRBV2 . TGTGCCAGCAGTCCTCTATCGGGGGCGTCCACTGAAGCTTTCTTT CASSPLSGASTEAFF
TRBJ2-1 few TRBV14 . TGTGCCAGCAGCCCGGATCTAAACTCCCATGAGCAGTTCTTC CASSPDLNSHEQFF
TRBJ2-7 many TRBV7-9 . TGTGCCACCCACGACATCTCCTACGAGCAGTACTTC CATHDISYEQYF
TRBJ2-2 many TRBV4-2 . TGTGCCAGCACCGAAACGATGGGGCGGGCCGGGGAGCTGTTTTTT CASTETMGRAGELFF
TRBJ1-3 few TRBV4-1 . TGCGCCAGCAGCCGACAAGGGAAGGAAAACACCATATATTTT CASSRQGKENTIYF